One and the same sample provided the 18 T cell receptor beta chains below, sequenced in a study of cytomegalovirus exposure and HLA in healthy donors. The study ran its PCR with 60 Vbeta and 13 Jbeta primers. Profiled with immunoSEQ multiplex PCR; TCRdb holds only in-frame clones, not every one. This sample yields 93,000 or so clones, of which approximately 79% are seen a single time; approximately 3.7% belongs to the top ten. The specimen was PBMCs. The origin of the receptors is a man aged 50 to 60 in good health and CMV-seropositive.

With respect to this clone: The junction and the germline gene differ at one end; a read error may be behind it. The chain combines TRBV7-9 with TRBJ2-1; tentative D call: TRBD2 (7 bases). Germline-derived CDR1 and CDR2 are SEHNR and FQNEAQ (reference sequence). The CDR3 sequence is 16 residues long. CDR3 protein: CSSSVAGAGFGNEQFF. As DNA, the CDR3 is TGTTCCAGCAGCGTCGCGGGGGCCGGGTTCGGTAATGAGCAGTTCTTC.

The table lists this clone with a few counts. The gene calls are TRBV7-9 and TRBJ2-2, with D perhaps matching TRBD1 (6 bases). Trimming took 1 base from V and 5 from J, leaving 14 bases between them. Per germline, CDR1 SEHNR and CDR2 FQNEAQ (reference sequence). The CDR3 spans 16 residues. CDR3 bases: TGTGCCAGCAGCTTAGGACAGGAACGCAGTACCGGGGAGCTGTTTTTT. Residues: CASSLGQERSTGELFF.

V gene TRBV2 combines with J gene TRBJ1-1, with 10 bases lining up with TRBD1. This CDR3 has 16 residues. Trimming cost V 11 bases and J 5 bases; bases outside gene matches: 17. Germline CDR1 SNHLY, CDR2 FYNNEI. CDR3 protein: CASSGTGALSGTEAFF. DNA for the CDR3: TGTGCCTCCTCCGGGACAGGGGCTCTCTCGGGGACTGAAGCTTTCTTT.

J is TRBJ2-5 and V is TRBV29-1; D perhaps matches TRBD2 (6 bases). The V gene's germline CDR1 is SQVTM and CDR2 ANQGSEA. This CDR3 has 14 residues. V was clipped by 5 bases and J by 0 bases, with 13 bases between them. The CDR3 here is CSVLAEGYQETQYF. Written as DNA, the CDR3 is TGCAGCGTTTTAGCGGAGGGGTACCAAGAGACCCAGTACTTC.

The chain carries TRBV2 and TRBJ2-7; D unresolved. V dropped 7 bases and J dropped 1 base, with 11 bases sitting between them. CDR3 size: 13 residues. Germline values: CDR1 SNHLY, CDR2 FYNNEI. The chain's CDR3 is CASTDSRSYEQYF. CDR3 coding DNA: TGTGCCAGCACCGATAGTCGGTCCTACGAGCAGTACTTC.

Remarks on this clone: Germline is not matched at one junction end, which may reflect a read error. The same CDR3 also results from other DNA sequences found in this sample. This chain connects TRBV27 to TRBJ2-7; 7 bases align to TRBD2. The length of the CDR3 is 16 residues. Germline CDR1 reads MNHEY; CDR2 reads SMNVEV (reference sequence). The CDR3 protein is CASRGKVGGYSYEQYF. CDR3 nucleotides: TGTGCCAGCAGGGGAAAGGTGGGGGGGTACTCCTACGAGCAGTATTTC.

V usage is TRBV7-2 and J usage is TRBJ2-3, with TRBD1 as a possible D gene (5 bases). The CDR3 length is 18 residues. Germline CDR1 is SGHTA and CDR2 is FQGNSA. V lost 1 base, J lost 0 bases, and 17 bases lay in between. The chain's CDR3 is CASSLVRQSDSSTDTQYF. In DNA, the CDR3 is TGTGCCAGCAGCTTAGTACGACAGTCAGACTCTAGCACAGATACGCAGTATTTT. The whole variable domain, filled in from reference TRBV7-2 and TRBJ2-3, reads GAGVSQSPSNKVTEKGKDVELRCDPISGHTALYWYRQSLGQGLEFLIYFQGNSAPDKSGLPSDRFSAERTGGSVSTLTIQRTQQEDSAVYLCASSLVRQSDSSTDTQYFGPGTRLTVL.

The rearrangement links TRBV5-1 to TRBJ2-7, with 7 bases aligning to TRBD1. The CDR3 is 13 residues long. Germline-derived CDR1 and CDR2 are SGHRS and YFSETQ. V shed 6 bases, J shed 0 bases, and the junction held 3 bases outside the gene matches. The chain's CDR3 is CASTGQNSYEQYF. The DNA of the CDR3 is TGCGCCAGCACGGGACAGAACTCCTACGAGCAGTACTTC. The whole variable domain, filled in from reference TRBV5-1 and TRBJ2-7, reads KAGVTQTPRYLIKTRGQQVTLSCSPISGHRSVSWYQQTPGQGLQFLFEYFSETQRNKGNFPGRFSGRQFSNSRSEMNVSTLELGDSALYLCASTGQNSYEQYFGPGTRLTVT.

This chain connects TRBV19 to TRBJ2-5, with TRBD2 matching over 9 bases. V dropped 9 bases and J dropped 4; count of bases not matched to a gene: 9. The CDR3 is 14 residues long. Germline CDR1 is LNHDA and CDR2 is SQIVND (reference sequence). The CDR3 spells CASRNSGRGETQYF. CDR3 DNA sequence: TGTGCCAGCCGAAATAGCGGGAGAGGAGAGACCCAGTACTTC.

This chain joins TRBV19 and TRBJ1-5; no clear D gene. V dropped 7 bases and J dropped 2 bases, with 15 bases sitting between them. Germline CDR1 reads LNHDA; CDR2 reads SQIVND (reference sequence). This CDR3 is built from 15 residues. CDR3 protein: CASNLSPRGNQPQHF. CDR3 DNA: TGTGCCAGTAATTTATCTCCGCGAGGCAATCAGCCCCAGCATTTT.

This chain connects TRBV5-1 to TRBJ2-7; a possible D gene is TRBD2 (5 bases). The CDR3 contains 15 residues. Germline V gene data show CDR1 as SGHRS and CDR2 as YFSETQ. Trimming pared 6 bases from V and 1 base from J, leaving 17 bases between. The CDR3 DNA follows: TGCGCCAGCAACCCGGACGGGGTGAGGTCCTACGAGCAGTACTTC. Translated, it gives CASNPDGVRSYEQYF.

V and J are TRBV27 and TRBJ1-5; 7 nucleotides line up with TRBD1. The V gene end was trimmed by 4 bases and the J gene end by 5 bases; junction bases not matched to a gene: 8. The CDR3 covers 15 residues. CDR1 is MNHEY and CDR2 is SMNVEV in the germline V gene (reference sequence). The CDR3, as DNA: TGTGCCAGCAGTTCGTGGGGACAGATAGATCAGCCCCAGCATTTT. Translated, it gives CASSSWGQIDQPQHF.

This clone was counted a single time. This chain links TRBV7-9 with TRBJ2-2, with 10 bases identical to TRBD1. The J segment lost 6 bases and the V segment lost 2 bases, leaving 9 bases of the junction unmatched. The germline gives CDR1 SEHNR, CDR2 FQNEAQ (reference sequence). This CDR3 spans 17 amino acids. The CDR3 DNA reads TGTGCCAGCAGCTTATTCCCCCGACAGGGGGCATCCGGGGAGCTGTTTTTT. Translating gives CASSLFPRQGASGELFF.

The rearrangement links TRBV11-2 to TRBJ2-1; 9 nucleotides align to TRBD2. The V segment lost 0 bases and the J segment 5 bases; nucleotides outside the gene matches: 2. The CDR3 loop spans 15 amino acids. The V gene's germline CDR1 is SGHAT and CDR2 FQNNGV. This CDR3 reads CASSLDVAGDNEQFF. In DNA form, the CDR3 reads TGTGCCAGCAGCTTAGATGTAGCGGGGGACAATGAGCAGTTCTTC.

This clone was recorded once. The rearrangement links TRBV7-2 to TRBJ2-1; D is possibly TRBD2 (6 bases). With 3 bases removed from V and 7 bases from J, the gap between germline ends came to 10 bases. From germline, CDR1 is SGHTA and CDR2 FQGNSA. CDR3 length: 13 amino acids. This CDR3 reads CASSFVLANEQFF. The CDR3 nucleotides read TGTGCCAGCAGCTTTGTACTAGCTAATGAGCAGTTCTTC.

The CDR3 bases are TGTGCCAGCACCGAGGACAGGGGGCGCGAGACCGGGGAGCTGTTTTTT. Amino acid sequence: CASTEDRGRETGELFF. This sequence joins TRBV7-9 and TRBJ2-2; 11 bases align to TRBD1. Germline assignment: CDR1 SEHNR and CDR2 FQNEAQ (reference sequence). Trimming at V came to 7 bases and at J to 5 bases, leaving 9 bases not matched to a gene. The length of the CDR3 is 16 residues.

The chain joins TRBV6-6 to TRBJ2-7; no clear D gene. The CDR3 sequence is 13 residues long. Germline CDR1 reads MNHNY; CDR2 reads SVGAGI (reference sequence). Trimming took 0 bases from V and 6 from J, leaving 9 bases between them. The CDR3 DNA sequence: TGTGCCAGCAGTTACTCGACCGGGTCCGAGCAGTACTTC. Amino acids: CASSYSTGSEQYF.

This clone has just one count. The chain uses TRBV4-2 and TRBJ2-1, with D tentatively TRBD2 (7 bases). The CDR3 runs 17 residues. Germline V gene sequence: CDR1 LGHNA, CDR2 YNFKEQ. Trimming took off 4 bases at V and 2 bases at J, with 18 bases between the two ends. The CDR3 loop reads CASSRGGDRFAYNEQFF. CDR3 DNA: TGTGCCAGCAGCCGGGGGGGAGACAGGTTTGCCTACAATGAGCAGTTCTTC.